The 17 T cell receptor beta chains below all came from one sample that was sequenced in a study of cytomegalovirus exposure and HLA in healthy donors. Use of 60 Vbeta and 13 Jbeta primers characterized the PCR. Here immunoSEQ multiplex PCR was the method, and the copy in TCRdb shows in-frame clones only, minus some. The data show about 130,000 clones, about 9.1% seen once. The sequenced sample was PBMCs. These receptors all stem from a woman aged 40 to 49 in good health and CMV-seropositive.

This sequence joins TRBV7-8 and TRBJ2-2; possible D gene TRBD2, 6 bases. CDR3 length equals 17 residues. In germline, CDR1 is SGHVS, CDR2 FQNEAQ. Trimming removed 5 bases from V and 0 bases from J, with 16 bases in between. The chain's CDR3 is CASSMGGRKSNTGELFF. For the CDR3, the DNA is TGTGCCAGCAGCATGGGAGGACGGAAGTCGAACACCGGGGAGCTGTTTTTT.

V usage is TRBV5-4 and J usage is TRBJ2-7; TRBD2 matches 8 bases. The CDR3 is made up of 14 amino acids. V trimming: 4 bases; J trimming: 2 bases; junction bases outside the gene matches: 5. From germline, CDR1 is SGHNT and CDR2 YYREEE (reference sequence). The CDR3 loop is CASSMFSGTYEQYF. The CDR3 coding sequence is TGTGCCAGCAGCATGTTTAGCGGGACCTACGAGCAGTACTTC.

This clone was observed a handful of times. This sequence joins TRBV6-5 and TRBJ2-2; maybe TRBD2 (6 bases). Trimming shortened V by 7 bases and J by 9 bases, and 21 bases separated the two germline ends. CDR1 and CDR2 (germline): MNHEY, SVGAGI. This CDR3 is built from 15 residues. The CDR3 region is CASTPGGTDGRELFF. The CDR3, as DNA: TGTGCCAGCACCCCCGGGGGAACGGACGGCCGGGAGCTGTTTTTT.

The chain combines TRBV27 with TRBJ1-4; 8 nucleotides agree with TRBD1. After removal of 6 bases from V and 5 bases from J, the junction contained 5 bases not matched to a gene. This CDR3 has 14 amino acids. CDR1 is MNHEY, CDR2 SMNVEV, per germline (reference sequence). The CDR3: CASSQDRGNEKLFF. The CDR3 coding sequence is TGTGCCAGCAGCCAAGACAGGGGAAATGAAAAACTGTTTTTT. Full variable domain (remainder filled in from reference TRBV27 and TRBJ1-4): EAQVTQNPRYLITVTGKKLTVTCSQNMNHEYMSWYRQDPGLGLRQIYYSMNVEVTDKGDVPEGYKVSRKEKRNFPLILESPSPNQTSLYFCASSQDRGNEKLFFGSGTQLSVL.

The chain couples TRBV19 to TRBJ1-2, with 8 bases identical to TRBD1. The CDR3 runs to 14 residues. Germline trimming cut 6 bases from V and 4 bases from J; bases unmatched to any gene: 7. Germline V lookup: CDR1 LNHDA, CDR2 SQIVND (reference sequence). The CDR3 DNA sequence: TGTGCCAGTAGCCTTCAGGGGGCCGCCTATGGCTACACCTTC. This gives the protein CASSLQGAAYGYTF. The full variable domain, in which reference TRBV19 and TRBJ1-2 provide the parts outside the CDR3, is DGGITQSPKYLFRKEGQNVTLSCEQNLNHDAMYWYRQDPGQGLRLIYYSQIVNDFQKGDIAEGYSVSREKKESFPLTVTSAQKNPTAFYLCASSLQGAAYGYTFGSGTRLTVV.

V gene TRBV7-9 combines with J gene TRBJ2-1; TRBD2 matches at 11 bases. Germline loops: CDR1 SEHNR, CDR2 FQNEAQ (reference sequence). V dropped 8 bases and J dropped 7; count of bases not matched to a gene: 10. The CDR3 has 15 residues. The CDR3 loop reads CASCTTSGGSNEQFF. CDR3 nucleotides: TGTGCCAGCTGCACTACTAGCGGGGGTTCTAATGAGCAGTTCTTC.

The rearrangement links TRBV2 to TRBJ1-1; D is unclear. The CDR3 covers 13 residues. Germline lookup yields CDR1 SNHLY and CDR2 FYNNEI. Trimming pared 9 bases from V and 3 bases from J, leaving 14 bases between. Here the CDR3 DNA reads TGTGCCAGAATGAGGGCGCCAGACACTGAAGCTTTCTTT. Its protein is CARMRAPDTEAFF.

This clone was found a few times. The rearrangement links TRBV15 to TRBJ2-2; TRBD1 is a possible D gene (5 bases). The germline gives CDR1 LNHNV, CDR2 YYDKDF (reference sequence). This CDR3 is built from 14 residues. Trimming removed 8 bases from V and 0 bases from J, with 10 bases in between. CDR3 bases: TGTGCCACCGGGGCCGATACGAACACCGGGGAGCTGTTTTTT. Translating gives CATGADTNTGELFF.

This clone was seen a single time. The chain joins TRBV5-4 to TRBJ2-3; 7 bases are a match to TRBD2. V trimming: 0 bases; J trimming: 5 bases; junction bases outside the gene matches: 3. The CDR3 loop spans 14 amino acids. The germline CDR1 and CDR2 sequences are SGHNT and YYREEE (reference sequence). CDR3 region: CASSLAGRGDTQYF. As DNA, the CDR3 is TGTGCCAGCAGCTTGGCTGGGAGGGGAGATACGCAGTATTTT. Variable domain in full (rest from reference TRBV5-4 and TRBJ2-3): ETGVTQSPTHLIKTRGQQVTLRCSSQSGHNTVSWYQQALGQGPQFIFQYYREEENGRGNFPPRFSGLQFPNYSSELNVNALELDDSALYLCASSLAGRGDTQYFGPGTRLTVL.

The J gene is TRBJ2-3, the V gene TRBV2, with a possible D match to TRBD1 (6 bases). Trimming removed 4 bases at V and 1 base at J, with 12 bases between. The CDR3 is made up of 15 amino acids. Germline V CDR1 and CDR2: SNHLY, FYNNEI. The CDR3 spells CASSVPAGGTDTQYF. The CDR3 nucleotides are TGTGCCAGCAGTGTACCGGCAGGGGGCACAGATACGCAGTATTTT. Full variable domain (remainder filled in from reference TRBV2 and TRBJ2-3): EPEVTQTPSHQVTQMGQEVILRCVPISNHLYFYWYRQILGQKVEFLVSFYNNEISEKSEIFDDQFSVERPDGSNFTLKIRSTKLEDSAMYFCASSVPAGGTDTQYFGPGTRLTVL.

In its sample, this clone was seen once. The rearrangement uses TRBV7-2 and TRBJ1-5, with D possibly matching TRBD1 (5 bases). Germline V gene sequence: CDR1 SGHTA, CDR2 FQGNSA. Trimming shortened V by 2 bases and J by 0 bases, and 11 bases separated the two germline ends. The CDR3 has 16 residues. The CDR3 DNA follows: TGTGCCAGCAGCTTACGGGGGGGTTCTAGCAATCAGCCCCAGCATTTT. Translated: CASSLRGGSSNQPQHF.

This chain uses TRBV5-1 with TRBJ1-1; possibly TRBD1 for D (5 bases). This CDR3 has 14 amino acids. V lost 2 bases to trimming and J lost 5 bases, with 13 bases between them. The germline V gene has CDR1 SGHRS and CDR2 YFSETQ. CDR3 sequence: CASSFGGSGTEAFF. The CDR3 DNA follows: TGCGCCAGCAGCTTCGGGGGATCGGGTACTGAAGCTTTCTTT.

The CDR3 loop is CASSPRDYNEQFF. The CDR3 bases are TGTGCCAGCAGTCCCCGGGACTACAATGAGCAGTTCTTC. The chain uses TRBV2 and TRBJ2-1, with TRBD2 as a possible D gene (5 bases). Germline V CDR1 and CDR2: SNHLY, FYNNEI. The CDR3 has 13 amino acids. Trimming pared 5 bases from V and 3 bases from J, leaving 8 bases between.

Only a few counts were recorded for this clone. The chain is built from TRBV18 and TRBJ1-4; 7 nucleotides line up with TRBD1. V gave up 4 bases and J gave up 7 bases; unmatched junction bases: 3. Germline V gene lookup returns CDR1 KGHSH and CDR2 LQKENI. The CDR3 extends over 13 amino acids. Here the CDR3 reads CASSRNRGEKLFF. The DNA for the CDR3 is TGTGCCAGCTCACGAAACAGGGGTGAAAAACTGTTTTTT.

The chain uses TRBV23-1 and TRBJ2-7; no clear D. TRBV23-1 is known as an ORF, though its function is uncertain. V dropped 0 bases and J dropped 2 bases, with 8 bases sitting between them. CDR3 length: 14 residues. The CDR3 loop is CASSQSIQAYEQYF. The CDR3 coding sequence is TGCGCCAGCAGTCAATCGATCCAGGCCTACGAGCAGTACTTC.

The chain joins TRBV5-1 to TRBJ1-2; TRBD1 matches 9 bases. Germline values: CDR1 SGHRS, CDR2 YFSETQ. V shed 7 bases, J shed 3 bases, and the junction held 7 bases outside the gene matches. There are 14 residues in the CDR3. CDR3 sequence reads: CASREGQGHYGYTF. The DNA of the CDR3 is TGCGCCAGCCGAGAGGGACAGGGTCACTATGGCTACACCTTC.

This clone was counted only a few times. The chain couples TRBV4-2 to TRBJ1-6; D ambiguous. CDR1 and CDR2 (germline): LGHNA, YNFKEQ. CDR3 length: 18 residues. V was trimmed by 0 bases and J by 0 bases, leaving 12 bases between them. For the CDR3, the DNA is TGTGCCAGCAGCCAAGAACCAGTTTTCAGCTCCTATAATTCACCCCTCCACTTT. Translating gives CASSQEPVFSSYNSPLHF.